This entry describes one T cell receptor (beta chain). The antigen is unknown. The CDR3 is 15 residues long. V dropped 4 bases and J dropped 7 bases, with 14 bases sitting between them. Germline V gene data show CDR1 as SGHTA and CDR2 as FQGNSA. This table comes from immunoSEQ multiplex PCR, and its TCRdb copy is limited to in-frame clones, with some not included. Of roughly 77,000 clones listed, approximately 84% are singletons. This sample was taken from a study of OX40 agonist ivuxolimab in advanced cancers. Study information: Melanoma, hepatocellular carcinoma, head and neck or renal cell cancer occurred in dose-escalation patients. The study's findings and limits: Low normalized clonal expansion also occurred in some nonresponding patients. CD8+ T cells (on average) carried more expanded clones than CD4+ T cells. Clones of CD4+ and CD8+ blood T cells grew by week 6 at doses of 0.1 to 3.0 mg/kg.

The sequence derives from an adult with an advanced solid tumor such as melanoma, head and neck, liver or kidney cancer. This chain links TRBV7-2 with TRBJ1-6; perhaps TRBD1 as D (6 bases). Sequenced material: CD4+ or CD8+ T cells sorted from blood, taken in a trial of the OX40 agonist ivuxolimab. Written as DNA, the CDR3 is TGTGCCAGCAGCTACAGAGGGGGAGGCAATTCACCCCTCCACTTT. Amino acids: CASSYRGGGNSPLHF.